Listed here are 18 T cell receptor beta chains from one sample, sequenced in a study of graft-versus-host responses after intestinal transplantation. Repertoires were generated with immunoSEQ multiplex PCR, while TCRdb's copy carries only in-frame clones and drops some. In the table there are 35,000 to 40,000 clones, roughly 90% of which are singletons. Intraepithelial plus lamina propria lymphocytes were released by processing graft tissue. The sequencing used ileum tissue, collected more than 200 days after intestinal transplant. The receptor source for this set is a human patient who received an intestinal transplant, so some T cells may come from the graft donor.

This clone was found a few times. The V gene is TRBV5-1, the J gene TRBJ1-2, with TRBD1 matching over 7 bases. Germline V gene data show CDR1 as SGHRS and CDR2 as YFSETQ. After removal of 1 base from V and 5 bases from J, the junction contained 5 bases not matched to a gene. The CDR3 contains 14 residues. Here the CDR3 reads CASSLQGQDYGYTF. Written as DNA, the CDR3 is TGCGCCAGCAGCTTGCAAGGACAGGATTATGGCTACACCTTC.

This chain links TRBV27 with TRBJ1-2, with 9 bases that match TRBD1. J lost 4 bases, V lost 5 bases, and 5 bases had no gene match. CDR3 length equals 14 residues. Germline CDR1 and CDR2: MNHEY and SMNVEV (reference sequence). CDR3 sequence (DNA): TGTGCCAGCAGTACACGGACAGGGGTCTATGGCTACACCTTC. This codes for CASSTRTGVYGYTF.

V gene TRBV5-1 combines with J gene TRBJ2-7; no definite D call. Looked up from germline, CDR1 is SGHRS and CDR2 is YFSETQ. The CDR3 is made up of 15 amino acids. The germline V and J ends were trimmed by 0 bases and 3 bases, with 13 bases remaining between them. The CDR3 DNA reads as TGCGCCAGCAGCTTGGAGAGCACCCCGCTCTACGAGCAGTACTTC. This encodes CASSLESTPLYEQYF.

This clone qualifies as medium-sized (0.01 to 0.1%). The rearrangement joins TRBV5-1 to TRBJ2-1; D ambiguous. With 0 bases removed from V and 7 bases from J, the gap between germline ends came to 11 bases. The germline gives CDR1 SGHRS, CDR2 YFSETQ. This CDR3 is 14 amino acids long. The CDR3 sequence is CASSLAGPLNEQFF. The CDR3 region has the DNA TGCGCCAGCAGCTTGGCTGGACCCCTAAATGAGCAGTTCTTC.

The chain has TRBV4-1 and TRBJ2-1, with unresolved D. The CDR3 extends over 13 amino acids. V lost 8 bases, J lost 3 bases, and 11 bases lay in between. The germline V gene has CDR1 MGHRA and CDR2 YSYEKL. This CDR3 is CASPGFYYNEQFF. For the CDR3, the DNA is TGCGCCAGCCCCGGATTTTACTACAATGAGCAGTTCTTC.

This sequence joins TRBV5-1 and TRBJ2-2, with D perhaps given as TRBD1 or TRBD2 (5 bases each). Per germline, CDR1 SGHRS and CDR2 YFSETQ. V was shortened by 1 base and J by 6 bases, with 10 bases between the two germline ends. The CDR3 covers 14 residues. This CDR3 reads CASSLNGAPGELFF. CDR3 DNA: TGCGCCAGCAGCTTGAACGGGGCCCCCGGGGAGCTGTTTTTT. Full variable domain (rest looked up from reference TRBV5-1 and TRBJ2-2): KAGVTQTPRYLIKTRGQQVTLSCSPISGHRSVSWYQQTPGQGLQFLFEYFSETQRNKGNFPGRFSGRQFSNSRSEMNVSTLELGDSALYLCASSLNGAPGELFFGEGSRLTVL.

The chain has TRBV4-1 and TRBJ2-5; D uncertain. Germline lookup yields CDR1 MGHRA and CDR2 YSYEKL. The CDR3 contains 12 residues. V was cut by 1 base and J by 7 bases, with 7 bases left in between. The CDR3 DNA is TGCGCCAGCAGCCAAGGTGCCGGGACCCAGTACTTC. Protein: CASSQGAGTQYF.

The chain employs TRBV28 and TRBJ2-1, with 7 bases fitting TRBD2. CDR3 length equals 11 residues. Germline CDR1 and CDR2: MDHEN and SYDVKM. After removal of 11 bases from V and 5 bases from J, the junction contained 3 bases not matched to a gene. The CDR3 loop is CAGGDHNEQFF. CDR3 bases: TGTGCCGGGGGGGACCACAATGAGCAGTTCTTC.

The V gene is TRBV4-2, the J gene TRBJ2-7; the D gene could be TRBD1 or TRBD2 (5 bases each). Trimming left V 0 bases short and J 7 bases short, with 16 bases between. Germline CDR1 and CDR2: LGHNA and YNFKEQ. The CDR3 spans 15 residues. The CDR3 DNA follows: TGTGCCAGCAGCCAAGAGATTGGGCAGGGAGCGGAGCAGTACTTC. Residues: CASSQEIGQGAEQYF.

V and J are TRBV6-1 and TRBJ2-1, with a possible D match to TRBD1 (7 bases). The V and J ends lost 3 bases and 6 bases respectively, with 24 bases between them. Germline loops: CDR1 MNHNS, CDR2 SASEGT. The CDR3 has 18 amino acids. The CDR3 DNA follows: TGTGCCAGCAGTGAGAGGGGGAGGCAGGGGGGACTTTCCAATGAGCAGTTCTTC. Protein: CASSERGRQGGLSNEQFF.

The chain uses TRBV9 and TRBJ2-5; 8 bases fit TRBD2. Germline V CDR1 and CDR2: SGDLS, YYNGEE. This CDR3 region has 15 residues. J gave up 5 bases and V 2 bases, and 8 bases lay outside the gene matches. Written as DNA, the CDR3 is TGTGCCAGCAGCGTCGCCGGGACTAGAGGGGAGACCCAGTACTTC. Its protein product is CASSVAGTRGETQYF.

This clone was seen just once. The chain carries TRBV7-9 and TRBJ1-1, with D unclear. The CDR3 spans 16 residues. Germline V gene data show CDR1 as SEHNR and CDR2 as FQNEAQ (reference sequence). The germline V and J ends were trimmed by 1 base and 6 bases, with 18 bases remaining between them. CDR3 sequence reads: CASSLVRVHPTAEAFF. Here the CDR3 DNA reads TGTGCCAGCAGCTTAGTGCGGGTACACCCGACGGCTGAAGCTTTCTTT.

The CDR3 DNA sequence: TGTGCCAGCAGCCTAGGACAGCCTGTCTATGGCTACACCTTC. Protein: CASSLGQPVYGYTF. The genes are TRBV6-5 and TRBJ1-2, with a weak D call TRBD1 (6 bases). V gave up 6 bases and J gave up 4 bases, with 15 bases separating them. Per germline, CDR1 MNHEY and CDR2 SVGAGI. The CDR3 has 14 residues.

This clone was detected only once. The chain couples TRBV4-2 to TRBJ2-2; 10 bases match TRBD2. The CDR3 length is 18 residues. The V and J ends lost 1 base and 7 bases, in that order; junction bases with no gene match: 12. CDR1 is LGHNA and CDR2 is YNFKEQ in the germline V gene. CDR3 in DNA: TGTGCCAGCAGCCAAGTGGGGGCTAGCGGGAGCTTTGGCGGGGAGCTGTTTTTT. Its protein is CASSQVGASGSFGGELFF.

The chain couples TRBV27 to TRBJ2-7, with 7 nucleotides matching TRBD1. V shed 0 bases, J shed 3 bases, and the junction held 2 bases outside the gene matches. The V gene's germline CDR1 is MNHEY and CDR2 SMNVEV (reference sequence). The CDR3 has 14 amino acids. The CDR3 coding sequence is TGTGCCAGCAGTTTATCCGGACAGGTCTACGAGCAGTACTTC. Protein product: CASSLSGQVYEQYF.

This sequence joins TRBV2 and TRBJ1-3, with 9 positions matching TRBD1. The CDR3 spans 17 residues. Germline V gene sequence: CDR1 SNHLY, CDR2 FYNNEI. Trimming at V came to 4 bases and at J to 3 bases, leaving 10 bases not matched to a gene. The CDR3 coding sequence is TGTGCCAGCAGTGGGGGACAGGGTTCCCAAGGTGGAAACACCATATATTTT. It is translated as CASSGGQGSQGGNTIYF.

This chain connects TRBV6-5 to TRBJ1-4; tentative D call: TRBD1 (6 bases). V lost 6 bases and J lost 8, with 16 bases in between. The germline CDR1 and CDR2 sequences are MNHEY and SVGAGI. There are 14 residues in the CDR3. This chain's CDR3 is CASRPGTTREKLFF. The CDR3 region has the DNA TGTGCCAGCAGACCCGGGACAACAAGGGAAAAACTGTTTTTT.

The rearrangement uses TRBV5-1 and TRBJ2-7; tentatively, D is TRBD1 (6 bases). This CDR3 spans 15 amino acids. V lost 4 bases to trimming and J lost 5 bases, with 19 bases between them. CDR1 and CDR2 from the germline V gene are SGHRS and YFSETQ. CDR3 coding DNA: TGCGCCAGCAGCGGAACAGGGTTCATGGGGGACGAGCAGTACTTC. It encodes CASSGTGFMGDEQYF.